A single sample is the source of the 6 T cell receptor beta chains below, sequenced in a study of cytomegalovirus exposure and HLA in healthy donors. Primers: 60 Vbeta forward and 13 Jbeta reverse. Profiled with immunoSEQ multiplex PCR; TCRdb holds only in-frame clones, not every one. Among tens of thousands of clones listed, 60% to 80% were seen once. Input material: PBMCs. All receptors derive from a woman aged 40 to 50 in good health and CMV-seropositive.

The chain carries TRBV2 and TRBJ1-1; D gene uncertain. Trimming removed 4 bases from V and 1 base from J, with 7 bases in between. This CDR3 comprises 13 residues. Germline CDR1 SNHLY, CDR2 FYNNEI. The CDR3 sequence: CASSVSENTEAFF. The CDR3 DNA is TGTGCCAGCAGTGTTTCAGAGAACACTGAAGCTTTCTTT.

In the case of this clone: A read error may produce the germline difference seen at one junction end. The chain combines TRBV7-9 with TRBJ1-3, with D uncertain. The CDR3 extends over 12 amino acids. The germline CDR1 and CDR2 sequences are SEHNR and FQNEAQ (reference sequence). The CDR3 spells CSSRPLGNTIYF. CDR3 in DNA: TGTTCCAGCAGGCCCCTAGGAAACACCATATATTTT.

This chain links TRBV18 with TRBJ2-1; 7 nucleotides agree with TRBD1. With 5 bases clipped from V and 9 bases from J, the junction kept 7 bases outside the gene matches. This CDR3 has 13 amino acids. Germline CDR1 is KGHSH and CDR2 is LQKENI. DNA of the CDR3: TGTGCCAGCTCATCATACACAGGGGTTGAGCAGTTCTTC. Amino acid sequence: CASSSYTGVEQFF.

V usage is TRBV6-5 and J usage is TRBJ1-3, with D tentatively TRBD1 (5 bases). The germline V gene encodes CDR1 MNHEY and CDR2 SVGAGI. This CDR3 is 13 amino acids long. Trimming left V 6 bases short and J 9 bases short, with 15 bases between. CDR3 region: CASSFQQDSTIYF. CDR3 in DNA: TGTGCCAGCAGCTTCCAACAGGATTCCACCATATATTTT.

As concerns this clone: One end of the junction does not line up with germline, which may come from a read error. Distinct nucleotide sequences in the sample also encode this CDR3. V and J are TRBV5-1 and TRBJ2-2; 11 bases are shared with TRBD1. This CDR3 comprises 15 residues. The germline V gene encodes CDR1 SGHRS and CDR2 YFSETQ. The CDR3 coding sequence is TGCGCCAGCAGCTCCGGGACAGGGGGGACCGGGGAGCTGTTCTTT. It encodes CASSSGTGGTGELFF.

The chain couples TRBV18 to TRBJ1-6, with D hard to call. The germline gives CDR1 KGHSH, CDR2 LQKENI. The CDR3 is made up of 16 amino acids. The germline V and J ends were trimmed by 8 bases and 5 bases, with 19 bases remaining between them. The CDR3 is CASTRQERTNNSPLHF. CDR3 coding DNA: TGTGCCAGCACACGACAAGAGAGAACCAATAATTCACCCCTCCACTTT.